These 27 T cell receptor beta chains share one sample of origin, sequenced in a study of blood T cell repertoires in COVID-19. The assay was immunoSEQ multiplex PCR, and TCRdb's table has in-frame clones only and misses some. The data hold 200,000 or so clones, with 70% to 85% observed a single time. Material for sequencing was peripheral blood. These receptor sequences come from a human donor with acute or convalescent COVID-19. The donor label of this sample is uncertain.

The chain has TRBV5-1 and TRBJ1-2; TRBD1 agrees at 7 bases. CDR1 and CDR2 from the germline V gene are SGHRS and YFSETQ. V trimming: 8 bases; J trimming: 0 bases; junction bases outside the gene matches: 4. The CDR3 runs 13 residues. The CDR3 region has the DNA TGCGCCAGTAGACAGGGCCCTAACTATGGCTACACCTTC. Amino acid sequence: CASRQGPNYGYTF.

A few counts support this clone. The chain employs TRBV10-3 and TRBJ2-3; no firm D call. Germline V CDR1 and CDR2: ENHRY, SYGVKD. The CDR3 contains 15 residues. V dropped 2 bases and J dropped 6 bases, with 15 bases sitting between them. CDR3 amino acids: CAISETSAQRDTQYF. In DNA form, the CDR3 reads TGTGCCATCAGTGAGACCTCGGCCCAGAGGGATACGCAGTATTTT.

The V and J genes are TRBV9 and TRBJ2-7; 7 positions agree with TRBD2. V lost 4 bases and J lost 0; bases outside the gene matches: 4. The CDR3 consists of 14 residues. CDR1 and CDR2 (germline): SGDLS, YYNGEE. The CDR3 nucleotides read TGTGCCAGCAGCCGAGCGGGAAACTCCTACGAGCAGTACTTC. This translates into CASSRAGNSYEQYF.

DNA of the CDR3: TGTGCCAGCAGCCCCAAGACAGGGGGACAGGGGTATGGCTACACCTTC. Translation: CASSPKTGGQGYGYTF. This chain links TRBV7-2 with TRBJ1-2; 10 bases fit TRBD1. Looked up from germline, CDR1 is SGHTA and CDR2 is FQGNSA. The CDR3 totals 16 residues. The trim removed 5 bases at V and 5 bases at J, leaving 11 bases unmatched.

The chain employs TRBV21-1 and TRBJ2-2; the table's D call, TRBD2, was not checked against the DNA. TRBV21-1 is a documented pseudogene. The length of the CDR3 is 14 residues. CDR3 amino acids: CASSRKPGTGELFF. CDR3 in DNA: TGTGCCAGCAGTAGGAAGCCGGGCACCGGGGAGCTGTTTTTT.

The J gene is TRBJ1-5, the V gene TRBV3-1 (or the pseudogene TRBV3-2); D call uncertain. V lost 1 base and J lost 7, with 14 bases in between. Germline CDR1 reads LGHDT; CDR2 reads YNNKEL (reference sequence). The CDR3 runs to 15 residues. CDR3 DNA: TGTGCCAGCAGCCAAGTTCTCGGTTCCGAGCAGCCCCAGCATTTT. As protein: CASSQVLGSEQPQHF.

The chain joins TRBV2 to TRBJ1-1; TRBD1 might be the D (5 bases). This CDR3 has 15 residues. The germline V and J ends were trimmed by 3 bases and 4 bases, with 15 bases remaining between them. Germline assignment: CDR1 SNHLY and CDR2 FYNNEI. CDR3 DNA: TGTGCCAGCAGTGAGTGGGAGGGGTTGGGCACTGAAGCTTTCTTT. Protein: CASSEWEGLGTEAFF. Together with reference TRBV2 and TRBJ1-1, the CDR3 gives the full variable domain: EPEVTQTPSHQVTQMGQEVILRCVPISNHLYFYWYRQILGQKVEFLVSFYNNEISEKSEIFDDQFSVERPDGSNFTLKIRSTKLEDSAMYFCASSEWEGLGTEAFFGQGTRLTVV.

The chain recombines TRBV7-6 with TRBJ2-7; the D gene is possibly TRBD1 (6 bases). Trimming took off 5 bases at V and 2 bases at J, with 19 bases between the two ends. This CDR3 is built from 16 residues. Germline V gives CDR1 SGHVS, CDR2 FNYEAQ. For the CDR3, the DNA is TGTGCCAGCAGCCAAGGTCAGGGGTTGGACACCTACGAGCAGTACTTC. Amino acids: CASSQGQGLDTYEQYF.

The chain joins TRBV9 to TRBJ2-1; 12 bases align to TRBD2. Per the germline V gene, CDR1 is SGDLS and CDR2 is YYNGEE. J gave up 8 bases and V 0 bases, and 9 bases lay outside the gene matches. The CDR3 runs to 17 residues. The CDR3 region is CASSVEETSGRRDEQFF. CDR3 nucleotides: TGTGCCAGCAGCGTAGAGGAGACTAGCGGGAGAAGGGATGAGCAGTTCTTC.

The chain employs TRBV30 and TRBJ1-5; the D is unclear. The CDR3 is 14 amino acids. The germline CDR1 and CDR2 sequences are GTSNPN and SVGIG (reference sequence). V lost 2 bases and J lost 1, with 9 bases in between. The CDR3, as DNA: TGTGCCTGGAGTCTTAGTTCGAGCAATCAGCCCCAGCATTTT. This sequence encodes CAWSLSSSNQPQHF.

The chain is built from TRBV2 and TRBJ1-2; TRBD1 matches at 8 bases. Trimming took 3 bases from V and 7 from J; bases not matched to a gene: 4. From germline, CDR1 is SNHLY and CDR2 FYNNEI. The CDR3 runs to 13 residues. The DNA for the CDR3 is TGTGCCAGCAGTGACAGGGGGCGGGGTGGCTACACCTTC. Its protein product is CASSDRGRGGYTF.

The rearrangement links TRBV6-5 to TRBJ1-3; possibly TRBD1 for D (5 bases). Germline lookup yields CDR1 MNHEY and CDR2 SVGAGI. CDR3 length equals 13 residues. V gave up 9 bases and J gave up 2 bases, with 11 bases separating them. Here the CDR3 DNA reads TGTGCCAGTCCAGGGCTAGCTGGAAACACCATATATTTT. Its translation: CASPGLAGNTIYF.

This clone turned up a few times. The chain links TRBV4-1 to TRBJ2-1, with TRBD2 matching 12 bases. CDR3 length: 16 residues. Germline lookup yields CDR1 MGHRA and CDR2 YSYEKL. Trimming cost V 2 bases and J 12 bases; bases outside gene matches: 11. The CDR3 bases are TGCGCCAGCAGCCAAACCTCGGCTAGCGGGAGGGCCGGGCAGTTCTTC. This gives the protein CASSQTSASGRAGQFF.

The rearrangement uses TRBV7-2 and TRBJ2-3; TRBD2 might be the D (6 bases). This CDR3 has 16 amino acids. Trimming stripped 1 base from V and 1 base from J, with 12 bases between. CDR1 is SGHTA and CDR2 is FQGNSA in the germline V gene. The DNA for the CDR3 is TGTGCCAGCAGCTTAGGGGGTAAGCGGGGCACAGATACGCAGTATTTT. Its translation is CASSLGGKRGTDTQYF.

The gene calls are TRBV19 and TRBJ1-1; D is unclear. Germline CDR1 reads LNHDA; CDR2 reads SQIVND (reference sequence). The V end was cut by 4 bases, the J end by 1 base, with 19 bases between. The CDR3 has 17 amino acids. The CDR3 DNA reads TGTGCCAGTAGTAAAATCTCCTTTTCAGGCAGGAACACTGAAGCTTTCTTT. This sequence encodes CASSKISFSGRNTEAFF.

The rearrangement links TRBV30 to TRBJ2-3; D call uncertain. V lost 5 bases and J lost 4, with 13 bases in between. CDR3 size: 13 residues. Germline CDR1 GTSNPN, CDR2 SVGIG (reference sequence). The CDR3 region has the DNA TGTGCCTGGGATTCTAGGAGATCAGATACGCAGTATTTT. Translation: CAWDSRRSDTQYF.

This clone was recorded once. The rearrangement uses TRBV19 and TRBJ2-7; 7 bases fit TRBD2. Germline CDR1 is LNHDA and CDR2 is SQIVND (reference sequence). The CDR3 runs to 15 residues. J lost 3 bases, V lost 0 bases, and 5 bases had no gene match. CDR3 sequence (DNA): TGTGCCAGTAGTATAGAGGGCGGGAGAGTCTACGAGCAGTACTTC. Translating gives CASSIEGGRVYEQYF.

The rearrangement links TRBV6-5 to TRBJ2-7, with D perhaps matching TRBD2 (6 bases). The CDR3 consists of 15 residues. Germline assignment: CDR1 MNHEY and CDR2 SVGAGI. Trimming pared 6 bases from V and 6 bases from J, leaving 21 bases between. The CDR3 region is CASSPPDGSIGEQYF. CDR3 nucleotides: TGTGCCAGCAGCCCCCCAGACGGGAGTATCGGCGAGCAGTACTTC.

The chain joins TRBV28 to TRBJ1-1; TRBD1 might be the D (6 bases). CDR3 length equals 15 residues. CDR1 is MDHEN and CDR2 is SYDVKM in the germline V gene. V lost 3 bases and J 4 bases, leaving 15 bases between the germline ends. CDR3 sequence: CASSFPAGAGTEAFF. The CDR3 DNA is TGTGCCAGCAGTTTCCCGGCGGGGGCGGGCACTGAAGCTTTCTTT. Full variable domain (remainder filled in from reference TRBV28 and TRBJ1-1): DVKVTQSSRYLVKRTGEKVFLECVQDMDHENMFWYRQDPGLGLRLIYFSYDVKMKEKGDIPEGYSVSREKKERFSLILESASTNQTSMYLCASSFPAGAGTEAFFGQGTRLTVV.

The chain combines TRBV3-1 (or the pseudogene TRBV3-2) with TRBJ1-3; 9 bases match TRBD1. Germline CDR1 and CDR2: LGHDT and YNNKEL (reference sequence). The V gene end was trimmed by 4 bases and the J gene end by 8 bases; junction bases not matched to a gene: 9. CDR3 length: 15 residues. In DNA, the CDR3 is TGTGCCAGCAGCCCTTCAGACAGGGGGAAGCACACCATATATTTT. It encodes CASSPSDRGKHTIYF.

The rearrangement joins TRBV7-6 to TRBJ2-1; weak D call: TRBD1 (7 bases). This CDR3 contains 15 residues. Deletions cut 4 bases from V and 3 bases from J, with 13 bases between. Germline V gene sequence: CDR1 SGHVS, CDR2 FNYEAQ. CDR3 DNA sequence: TGTGCCAGCAGCTCAGGGGGGAGGAACTACAATGAGCAGTTCTTC. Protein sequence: CASSSGGRNYNEQFF.

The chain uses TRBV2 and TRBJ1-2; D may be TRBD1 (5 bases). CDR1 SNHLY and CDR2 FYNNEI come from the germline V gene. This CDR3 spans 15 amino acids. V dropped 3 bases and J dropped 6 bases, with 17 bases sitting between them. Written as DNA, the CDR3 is TGTGCCAGCAGTGAGCGGGGCGCCCCGGGGGATGGCTACACCTTC. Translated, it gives CASSERGAPGDGYTF.

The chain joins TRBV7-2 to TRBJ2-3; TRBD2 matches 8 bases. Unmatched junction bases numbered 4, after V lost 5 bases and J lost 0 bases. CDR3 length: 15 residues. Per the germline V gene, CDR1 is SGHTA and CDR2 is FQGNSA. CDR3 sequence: CASSMPSGSTDTQYF. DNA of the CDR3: TGTGCCAGCAGCATGCCTAGCGGGAGCACAGATACGCAGTATTTT.

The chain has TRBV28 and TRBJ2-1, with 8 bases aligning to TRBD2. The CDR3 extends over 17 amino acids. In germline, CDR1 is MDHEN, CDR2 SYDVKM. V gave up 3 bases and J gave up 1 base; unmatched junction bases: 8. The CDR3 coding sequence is TGTGCCAGCAGTTTGGCCGGGAGGGCCCTTTCCTACAATGAGCAGTTCTTC. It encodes CASSLAGRALSYNEQFF.

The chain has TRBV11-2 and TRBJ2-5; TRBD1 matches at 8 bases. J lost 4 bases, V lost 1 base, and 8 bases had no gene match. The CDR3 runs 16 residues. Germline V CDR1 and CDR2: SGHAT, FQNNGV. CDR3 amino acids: CASSLGTGGRGETQYF. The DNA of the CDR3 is TGTGCCAGCAGCTTAGGTACAGGGGGTAGAGGAGAGACCCAGTACTTC.

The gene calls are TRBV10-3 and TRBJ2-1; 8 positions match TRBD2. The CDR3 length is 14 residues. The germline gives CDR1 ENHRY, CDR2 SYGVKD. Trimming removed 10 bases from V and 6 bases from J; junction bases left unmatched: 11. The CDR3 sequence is CATGSGREPNEQFF. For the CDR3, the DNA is TGTGCCACCGGGAGCGGGAGAGAGCCCAATGAGCAGTTCTTC.

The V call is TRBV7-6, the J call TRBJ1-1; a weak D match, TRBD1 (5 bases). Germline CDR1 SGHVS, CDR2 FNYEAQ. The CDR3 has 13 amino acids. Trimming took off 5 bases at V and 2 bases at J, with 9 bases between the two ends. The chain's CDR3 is CASSPGGNTEAFF. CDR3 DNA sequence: TGTGCCAGCAGCCCCGGGGGAAACACTGAAGCTTTCTTT. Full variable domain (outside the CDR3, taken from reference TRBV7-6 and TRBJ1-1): GAGVSQSPRYKVTKRGQDVALRCDPISGHVSLYWYRQALGQGPEFLTYFNYEAQQDKSGLPNDRFSAERPEGSISTLTIQRTEQRDSAMYRCASSPGGNTEAFFGQGTRLTVV.